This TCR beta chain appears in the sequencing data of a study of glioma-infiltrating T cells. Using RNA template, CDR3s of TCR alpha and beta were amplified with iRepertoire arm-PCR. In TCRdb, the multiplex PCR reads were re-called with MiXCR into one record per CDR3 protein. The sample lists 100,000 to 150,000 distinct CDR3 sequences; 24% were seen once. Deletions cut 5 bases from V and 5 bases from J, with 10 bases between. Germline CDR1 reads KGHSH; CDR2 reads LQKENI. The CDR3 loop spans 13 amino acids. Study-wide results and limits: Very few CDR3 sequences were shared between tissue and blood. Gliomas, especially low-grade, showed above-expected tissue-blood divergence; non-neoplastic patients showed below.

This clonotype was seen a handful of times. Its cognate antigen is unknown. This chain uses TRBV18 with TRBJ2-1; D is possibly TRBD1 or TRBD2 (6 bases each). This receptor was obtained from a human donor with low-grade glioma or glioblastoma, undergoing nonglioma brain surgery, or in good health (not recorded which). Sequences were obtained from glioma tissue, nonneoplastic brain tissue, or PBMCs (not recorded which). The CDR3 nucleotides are TGTGCCAGCTCAAGGGGGGCGGACAATGAGCAGTTCTTC. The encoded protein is CASSRGADNEQFF.